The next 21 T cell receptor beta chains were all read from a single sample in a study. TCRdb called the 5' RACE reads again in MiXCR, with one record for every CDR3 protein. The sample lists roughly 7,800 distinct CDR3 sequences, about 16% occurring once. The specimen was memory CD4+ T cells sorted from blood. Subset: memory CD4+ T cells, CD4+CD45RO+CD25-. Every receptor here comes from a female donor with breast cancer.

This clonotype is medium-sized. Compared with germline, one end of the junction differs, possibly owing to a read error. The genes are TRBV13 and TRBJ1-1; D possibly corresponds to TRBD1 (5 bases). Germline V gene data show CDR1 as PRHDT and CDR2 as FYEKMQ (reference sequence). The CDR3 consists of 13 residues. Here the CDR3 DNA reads TGTGCCAGCAGCTTACCCTCCTCAGCCCCGGGGGGGTTT. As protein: CASSLPSSAPGGF. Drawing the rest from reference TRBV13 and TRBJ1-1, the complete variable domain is AAGVIQSPRHLIKEKRETATLKCYPIPRHDTVYWYQQGPGQDPQFLISFYEKMQSDKGSIPDRFSAQQFSDYHSELNMSSLELGDSALYFCASSLPSSAPGGFGQGTRLTVV.

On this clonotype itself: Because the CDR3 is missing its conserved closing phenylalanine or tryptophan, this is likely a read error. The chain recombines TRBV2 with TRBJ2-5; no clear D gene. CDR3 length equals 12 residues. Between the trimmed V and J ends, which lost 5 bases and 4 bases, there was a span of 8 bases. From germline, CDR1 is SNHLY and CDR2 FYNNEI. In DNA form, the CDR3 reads TGTGCCAGCAGTATTAGCCCAGAGACCCAGTACTCC. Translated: CASSISPETQYS.

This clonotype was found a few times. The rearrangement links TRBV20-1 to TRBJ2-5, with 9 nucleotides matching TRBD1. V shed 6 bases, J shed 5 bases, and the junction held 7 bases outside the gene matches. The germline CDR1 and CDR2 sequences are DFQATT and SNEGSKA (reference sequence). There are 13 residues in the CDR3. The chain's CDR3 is CSANRGLWETQYF. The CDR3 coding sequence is TGCAGTGCGAACAGGGGGCTTTGGGAGACCCAGTACTTC.

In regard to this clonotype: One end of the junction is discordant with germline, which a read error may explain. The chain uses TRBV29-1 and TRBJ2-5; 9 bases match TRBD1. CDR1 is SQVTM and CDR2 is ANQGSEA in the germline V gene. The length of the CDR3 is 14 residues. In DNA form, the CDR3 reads TGCAGCGTTGAATTTAGGGACAGGGCGGAGACCCTGTACTTC. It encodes CSVEFRDRAETLYF.

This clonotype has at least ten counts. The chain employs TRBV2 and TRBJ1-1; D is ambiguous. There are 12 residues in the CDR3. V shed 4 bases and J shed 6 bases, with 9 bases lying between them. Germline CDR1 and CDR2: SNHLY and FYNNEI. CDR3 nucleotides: TGTGCCAGCAGTGTGGAGGGCCCTGAAGCTTTCTTT. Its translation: CASSVEGPEAFF.

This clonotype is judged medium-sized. The CDR3 loop reads CASSFHGFNQPQHF. The CDR3 DNA reads as TGTGCCAGCAGCTTTCACGGGTTCAATCAGCCCCAGCATTTT. The genes are TRBV5-6 and TRBJ1-5; D gene unclear. Trimming removed 2 bases at V and 3 bases at J, with 9 bases between. Germline loops: CDR1 SGHDT, CDR2 YYEEEE. The CDR3 is made up of 14 amino acids.

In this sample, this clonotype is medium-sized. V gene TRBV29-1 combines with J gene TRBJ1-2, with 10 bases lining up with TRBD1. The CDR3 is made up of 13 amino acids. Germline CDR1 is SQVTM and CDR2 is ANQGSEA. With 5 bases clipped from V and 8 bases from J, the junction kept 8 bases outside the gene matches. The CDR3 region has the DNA TGCAGCGTTCCAAGACAGGGGGCAGCGGGCTACACCTTC. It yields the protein CSVPRQGAAGYTF.

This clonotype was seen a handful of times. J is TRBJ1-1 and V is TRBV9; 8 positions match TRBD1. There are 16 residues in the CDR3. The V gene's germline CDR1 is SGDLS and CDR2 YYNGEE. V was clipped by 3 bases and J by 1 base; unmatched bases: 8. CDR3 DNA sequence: TGTGCCAGCAGCGCCCTCTGGACAGGGAGGAACACTGAAGCTTTCTTT. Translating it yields CASSALWTGRNTEAFF. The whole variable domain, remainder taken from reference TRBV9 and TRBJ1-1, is DSGVTQTPKHLITATGQRVTLRCSPRSGDLSVYWYQQSLDQGLQFLIQYYNGEERAKGNILERFSAQQFPDLHSELNLSSLELGDSALYFCASSALWTGRNTEAFFGQGTRLTVV.

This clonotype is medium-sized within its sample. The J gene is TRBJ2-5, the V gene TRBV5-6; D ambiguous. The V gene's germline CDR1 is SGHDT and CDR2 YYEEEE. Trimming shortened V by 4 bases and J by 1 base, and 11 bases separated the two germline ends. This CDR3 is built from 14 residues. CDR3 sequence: CASSPYLVQETQYF. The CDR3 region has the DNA TGTGCCAGCAGCCCTTACCTGGTCCAAGAGACCCAGTACTTC.

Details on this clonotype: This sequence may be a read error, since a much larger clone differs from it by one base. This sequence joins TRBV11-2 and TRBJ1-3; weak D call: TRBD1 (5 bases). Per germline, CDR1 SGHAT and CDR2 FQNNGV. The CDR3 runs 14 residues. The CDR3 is CARSFGGSGNTIYF. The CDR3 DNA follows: TGTGCCCGCAGCTTTGGGGGCTCTGGAAACACCATATATTTT.

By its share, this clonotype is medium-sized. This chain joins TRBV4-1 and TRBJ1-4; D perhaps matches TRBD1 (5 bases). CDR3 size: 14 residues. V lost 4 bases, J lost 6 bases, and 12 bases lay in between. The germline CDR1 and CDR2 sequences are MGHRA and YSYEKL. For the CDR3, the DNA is TGCGCCAGCAGCCGTGCAGGGAGGGATGAAAAACTGTTTTTT. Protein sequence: CASSRAGRDEKLFF.

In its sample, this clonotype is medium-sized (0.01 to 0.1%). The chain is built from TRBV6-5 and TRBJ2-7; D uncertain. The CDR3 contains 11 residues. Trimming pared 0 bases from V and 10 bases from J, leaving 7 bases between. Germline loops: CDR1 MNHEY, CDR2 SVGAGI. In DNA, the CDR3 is TGTGCCAGCAGTTACTCGACTCATCAGTACTTC. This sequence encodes CASSYSTHQYF.

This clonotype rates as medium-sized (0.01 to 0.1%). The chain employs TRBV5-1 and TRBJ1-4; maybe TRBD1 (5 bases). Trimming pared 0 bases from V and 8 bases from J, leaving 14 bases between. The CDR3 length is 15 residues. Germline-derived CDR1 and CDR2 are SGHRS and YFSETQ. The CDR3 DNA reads TGCGCCAGCAGCTTGGTGGGACGGCGAGAAGAAAAACTGTTTTTT. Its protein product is CASSLVGRREEKLFF.

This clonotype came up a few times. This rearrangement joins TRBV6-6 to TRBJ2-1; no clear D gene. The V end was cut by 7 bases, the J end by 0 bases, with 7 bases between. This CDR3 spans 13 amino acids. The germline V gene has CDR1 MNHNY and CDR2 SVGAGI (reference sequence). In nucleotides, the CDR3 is TGTGCCAGCATGAAGGGCTCCTACAATGAGCAGTTCTTC. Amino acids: CASMKGSYNEQFF.

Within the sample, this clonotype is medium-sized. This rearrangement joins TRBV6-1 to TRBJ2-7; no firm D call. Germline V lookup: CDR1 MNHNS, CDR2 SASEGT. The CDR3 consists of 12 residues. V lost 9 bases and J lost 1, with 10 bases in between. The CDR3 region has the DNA TGTGCCAGTTATTACGGTTCCTACGAGCAGTACTTC. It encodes CASYYGSYEQYF.

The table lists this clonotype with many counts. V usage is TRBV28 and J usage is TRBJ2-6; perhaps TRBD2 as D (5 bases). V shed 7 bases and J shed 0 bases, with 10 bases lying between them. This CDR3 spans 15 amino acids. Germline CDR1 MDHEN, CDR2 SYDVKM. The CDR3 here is CASIGLNSGANVLTF. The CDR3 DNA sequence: TGTGCCAGCATAGGACTGAACTCTGGGGCCAACGTCCTGACTTTC. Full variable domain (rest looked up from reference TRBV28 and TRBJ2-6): DVKVTQSSRYLVKRTGEKVFLECVQDMDHENMFWYRQDPGLGLRLIYFSYDVKMKEKGDIPEGYSVSREKKERFSLILESASTNQTSMYLCASIGLNSGANVLTFGAGSRLTVL.

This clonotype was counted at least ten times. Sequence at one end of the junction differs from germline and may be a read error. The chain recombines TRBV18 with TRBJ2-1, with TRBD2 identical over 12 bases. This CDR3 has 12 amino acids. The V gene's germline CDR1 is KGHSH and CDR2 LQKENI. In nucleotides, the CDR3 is TGTGCCAGCTCACTGACTAGCGGGAGCCTGCTCTTC. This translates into CASSLTSGSLLF.

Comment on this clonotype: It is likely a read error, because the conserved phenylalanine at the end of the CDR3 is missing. DNA of the CDR3: TGTGCCAGCAGTTACACATTAAATCAGCCCCAGTATCTT. This gives the protein CASSYTLNQPQYL. The rearrangement joins TRBV6-2 or TRBV6-3 to TRBJ1-5; no clear D. The J call is doubtful: the DNA matches TRBJ2-3 better. CDR3 length equals 13 residues. Germline assignment: CDR1 MNHEY and CDR2 SVGEGT.

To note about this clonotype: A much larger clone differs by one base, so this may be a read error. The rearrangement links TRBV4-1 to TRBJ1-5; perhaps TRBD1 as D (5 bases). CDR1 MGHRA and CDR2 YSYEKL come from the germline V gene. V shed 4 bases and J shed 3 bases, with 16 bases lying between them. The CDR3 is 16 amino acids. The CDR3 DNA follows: TGCGCCAGCAGCCCCGGGGATCAGGGCATCAATCAGCCCCAGCATTTT. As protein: CASSPGDQGINQPQHF.

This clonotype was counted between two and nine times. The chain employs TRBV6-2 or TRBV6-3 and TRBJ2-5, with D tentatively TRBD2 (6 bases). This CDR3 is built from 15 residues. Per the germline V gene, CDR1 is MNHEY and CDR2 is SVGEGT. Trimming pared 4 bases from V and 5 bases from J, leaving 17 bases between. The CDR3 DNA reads TGTGCCAGCAGTTCCGGCGGGATGATCCAGGAGACCCAGTACTTC. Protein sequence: CASSSGGMIQETQYF.

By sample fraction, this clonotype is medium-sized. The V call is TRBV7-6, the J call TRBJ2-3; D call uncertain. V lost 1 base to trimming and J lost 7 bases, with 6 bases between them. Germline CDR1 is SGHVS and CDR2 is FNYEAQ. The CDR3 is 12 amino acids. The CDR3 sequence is CASSLEGHTQYF. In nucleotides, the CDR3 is TGTGCCAGCAGCTTAGAGGGTCATACGCAGTATTTT.